This T cell receptor beta chain was captured in a study of T cell changes during pregnancy in multiple sclerosis. TCRdb's copy holds only in-frame clones and misses some; the assay was immunoSEQ multiplex PCR. This sample has around 71,000 clones, with just over 90% found just once. Trimming cost V 0 bases and J 6 bases, with 18 bases left between them. CDR1 is MGHRA and CDR2 is YSYEKL in the germline V gene. This CDR3 spans 17 amino acids. The material sequenced was peripheral blood, taken in the third trimester of pregnancy. This sequence originates from a female donor with multiple sclerosis, enrolled in a pregnancy study. The gene calls are TRBV4-1 and TRBJ1-5, with D possibly matching TRBD1 (6 bases). The CDR3 DNA sequence: TGCGCCAGCAGCCAAGATCGTGGGACAAATGTTGGTCAGCCCCAGCATTTT. As protein: CASSQDRGTNVGQPQHF.